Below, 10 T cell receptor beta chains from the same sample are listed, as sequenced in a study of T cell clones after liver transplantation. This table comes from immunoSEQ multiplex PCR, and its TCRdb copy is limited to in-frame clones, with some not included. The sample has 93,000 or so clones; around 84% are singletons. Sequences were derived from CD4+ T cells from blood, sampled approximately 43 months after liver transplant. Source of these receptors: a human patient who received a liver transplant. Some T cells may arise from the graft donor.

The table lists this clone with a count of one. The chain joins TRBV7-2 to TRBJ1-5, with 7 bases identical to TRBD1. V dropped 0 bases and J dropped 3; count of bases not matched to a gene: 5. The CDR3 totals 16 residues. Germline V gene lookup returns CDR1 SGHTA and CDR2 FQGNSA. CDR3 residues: CASSLAGTAINQPQHF. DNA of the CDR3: TGTGCCAGCAGCTTAGCTGGGACAGCGATCAATCAGCCCCAGCATTTT.

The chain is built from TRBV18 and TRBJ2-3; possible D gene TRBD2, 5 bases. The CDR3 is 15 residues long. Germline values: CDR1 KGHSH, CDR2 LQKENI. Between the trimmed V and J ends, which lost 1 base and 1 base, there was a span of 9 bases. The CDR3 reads CASSPLSGGTDTQYF. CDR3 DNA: TGTGCCAGCTCACCACTATCCGGGGGCACAGATACGCAGTATTTT. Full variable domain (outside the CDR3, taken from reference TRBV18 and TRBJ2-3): NAGVMQNPRHLVRRRGQEARLRCSPMKGHSHVYWYRQLPEEGLKFMVYLQKENIIDESGMPKERFSAEFPKEGPSILRIQQVVRGDSAAYFCASSPLSGGTDTQYFGPGTRLTVL.

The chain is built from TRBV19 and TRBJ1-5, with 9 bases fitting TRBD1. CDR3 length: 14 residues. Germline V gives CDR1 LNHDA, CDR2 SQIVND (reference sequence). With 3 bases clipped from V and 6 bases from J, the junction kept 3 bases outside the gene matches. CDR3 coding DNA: TGTGCCAGTAGTATGTCGGACAGGGGTCAGCCCCAGCATTTT. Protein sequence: CASSMSDRGQPQHF. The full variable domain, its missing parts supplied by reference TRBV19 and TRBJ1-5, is DGGITQSPKYLFRKEGQNVTLSCEQNLNHDAMYWYRQDPGQGLRLIYYSQIVNDFQKGDIAEGYSVSREKKESFPLTVTSAQKNPTAFYLCASSMSDRGQPQHFGDGTRLSIL.

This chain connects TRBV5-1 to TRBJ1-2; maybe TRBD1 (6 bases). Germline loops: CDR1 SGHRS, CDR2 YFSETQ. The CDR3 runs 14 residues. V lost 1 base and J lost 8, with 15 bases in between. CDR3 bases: TGCGCCAGCAGCTTGACCCAGACAGGAGCGGGCTACACCTTC. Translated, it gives CASSLTQTGAGYTF.

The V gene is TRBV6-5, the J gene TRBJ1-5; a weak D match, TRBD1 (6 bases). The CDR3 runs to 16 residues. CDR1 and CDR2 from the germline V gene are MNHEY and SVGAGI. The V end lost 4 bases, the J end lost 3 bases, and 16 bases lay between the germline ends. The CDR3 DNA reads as TGTGCCAGCAGTTCGGCCGGTGGACAGCACAATCAGCCCCAGCATTTT. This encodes CASSSAGGQHNQPQHF.

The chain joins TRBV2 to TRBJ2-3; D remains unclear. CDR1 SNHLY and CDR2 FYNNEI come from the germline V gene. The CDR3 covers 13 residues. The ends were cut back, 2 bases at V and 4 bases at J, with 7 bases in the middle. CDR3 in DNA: TGTGCCAGCAGTGAACGGCAGGCAGATACGCAGTATTTT. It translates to CASSERQADTQYF.

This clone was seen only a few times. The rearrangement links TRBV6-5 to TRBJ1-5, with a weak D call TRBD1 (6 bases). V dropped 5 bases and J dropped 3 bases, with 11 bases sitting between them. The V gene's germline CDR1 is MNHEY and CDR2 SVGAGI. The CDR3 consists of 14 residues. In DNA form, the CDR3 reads TGTGCCAGCAGTCTGGGACAAGTCAATCAGCCCCAGCATTTT. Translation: CASSLGQVNQPQHF.

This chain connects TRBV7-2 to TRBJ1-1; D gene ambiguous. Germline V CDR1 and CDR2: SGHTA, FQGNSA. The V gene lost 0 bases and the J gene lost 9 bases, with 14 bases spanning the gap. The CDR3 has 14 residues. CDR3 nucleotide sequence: TGTGCCAGCAGCTTAGCGTCCGCCTGGGTAAAAGCTTTCTTT. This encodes CASSLASAWVKAFF.

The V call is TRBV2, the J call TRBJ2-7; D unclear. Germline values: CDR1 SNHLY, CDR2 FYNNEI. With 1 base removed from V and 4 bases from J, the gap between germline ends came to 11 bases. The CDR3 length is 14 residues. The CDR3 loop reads CASSEGETAYEQYF. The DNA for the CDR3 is TGTGCCAGCAGTGAAGGAGAGACTGCGTACGAGCAGTACTTC.

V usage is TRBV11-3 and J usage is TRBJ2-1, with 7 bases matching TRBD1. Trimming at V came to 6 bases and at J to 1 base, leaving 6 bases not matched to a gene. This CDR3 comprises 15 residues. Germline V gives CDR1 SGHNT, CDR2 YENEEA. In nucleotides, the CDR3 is TGTGCCAGCAGTTACAGGGGTGGATCCTACAATGAGCAGTTCTTC. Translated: CASSYRGGSYNEQFF. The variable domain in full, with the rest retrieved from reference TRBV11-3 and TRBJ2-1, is EAGVVQSPRYKIIEKKQPVAFWCNPISGHNTLYWYLQNLGQGPELLIRYENEEAVDDSQLPKDRFSAERLKGVDSTLKIQPAELGDSAVYLCASSYRGGSYNEQFFGPGTRLTVL.